These T cell receptor beta chains were read from a single sample in a study of cytomegalovirus exposure and HLA in healthy donors. The table came from immunoSEQ multiplex PCR; TCRdb's copy has only in-frame clones and leaves some out. The table lists approximately 95,000 clones, just under 80% of them singletons. The sample consisted of PBMCs. These receptors were collected from a woman aged 40 to 49 in good health and CMV-seropositive. Both conserved end residues are part of each CDR3. A D gene is named only where the DNA matches it firmly. The size entry is marked missing in some rows and otherwise reads once, few, many or a size class.

D	V	size	J	CDR3	DNA
-	TRBV18	-	TRBJ2-5	CASSPRENQETQYF	TGTGCCAGCTCACCTAGGGAGAACCAAGAGACCCAGTACTTC
-	TRBV9	few	TRBJ1-1	CASSGPITGYDTEAFF	TGTGCCAGCAGCGGTCCCATTACAGGGTATGACACTGAAGCTTTCTTT
-	TRBV9	-	TRBJ1-5	CASSADLDQPQHF	TGTGCCAGCAGCGCGGACTTGGATCAGCCCCAGCATTTT
-	TRBV9	-	TRBJ2-1	CASSGGPAGGYNEQFF	TGTGCCAGCAGCGGAGGACCTGCTGGAGGCTACAATGAGCAGTTCTTC
-	TRBV6-5	-	TRBJ1-5	CASSPWEGGNQPQHF	TGTGCCAGCAGCCCCTGGGAGGGGGGCAATCAGCCCCAGCATTTT
-	TRBV5-6	few	TRBJ1-1	CASSFRSSTEAFF	TGTGCCAGCAGCTTCAGGTCGAGCACTGAAGCTTTCTTT
TRBD1	TRBV5-1	-	TRBJ2-7	CASSWDRGYSYEQYF	TGCGCCAGCAGCTGGGACAGGGGGTACTCTTACGAGCAGTACTTC
TRBD2	TRBV28	once	TRBJ2-3	CASSSLAGGPGADTQYF	TGTGCCAGCAGTTCACTAGCGGGAGGGCCTGGGGCAGATACGCAGTATTTT
-	TRBV10-1	-	TRBJ2-3	CASSEGTGDLADTQYF	TGCGCCAGCAGTGAGGGGACGGGAGATCTTGCAGATACGCAGTATTTT
-	TRBV28	-	TRBJ1-1	CASSQRGTEAFF	TGTGCCAGCAGCCAAAGGGGCACTGAAGCTTTCTTT
TRBD1	TRBV28	-	TRBJ2-3	CASSPRTGGGDTQYF	TGTGCCAGCAGTCCCCGGACAGGGGGAGGAGATACGCAGTATTTT
TRBD2	TRBV10-3	-	TRBJ2-1	CAITPLAGSSYNEQFF	TGTGCCATCACCCCTTTAGCGGGAAGCTCCTACAATGAGCAGTTCTTC
TRBD2	TRBV7-3	once	TRBJ2-7	CASSDTSGVGEQYF	TGTGCCAGCAGCGACACTAGCGGGGTAGGTGAGCAGTACTTC
TRBD1	TRBV29-1	once	TRBJ2-7	CSVGTGTGEQYF	TGCAGCGTAGGGACAGGGACGGGAGAGCAGTACTTC
-	TRBV28	-	TRBJ2-7	CASSLWRRIVWSEQYF	TGTGCCAGCAGTTTATGGCGCCGGATCGTCTGGAGCGAGCAGTACTTC
TRBD2	TRBV7-6	-	TRBJ2-3	CASSLGRLAGGLDTQYF	TGTGCCAGCAGCTTAGGCCGACTAGCGGGAGGACTAGATACGCAGTATTTT
-	TRBV5-6	-	TRBJ2-7	CASSLTGVTYEQYF	TGTGCCAGCAGCTTGACAGGCGTCACCTACGAGCAGTACTTC
TRBD1	TRBV29-1	-	TRBJ1-1	CSAQNQGQGGEAFF	TGCAGCGCCCAAAACCAGGGACAGGGGGGTGAAGCTTTCTTT
-	TRBV12-5	-	TRBJ2-6	CASGLVRGSGANVLTF	TGTGCTAGTGGTTTGGTACGGGGCTCTGGGGCCAACGTCCTGACTTTC
-	TRBV4-2	-	TRBJ2-7	CASSQEREASYEQYF	TGTGCCAGCAGCCAAGAGAGGGAGGCCTCCTACGAGCAGTACTTC
-	TRBV9	-	TRBJ2-3	CASSPGGGGTDTQYF	TGTGCCAGCAGCCCAGGGGGAGGTGGCACAGATACGCAGTATTTT
TRBD2	TRBV7-6	few	TRBJ2-1	CASSPRLAGPDEQFF	TGTGCCAGCAGCCCCCGGCTAGCGGGACCAGATGAGCAGTTCTTC
TRBD1	TRBV29-1	-	TRBJ2-1	CSATQGAGEQFF	TGCAGCGCCACGCAGGGGGCGGGAGAGCAGTTCTTC
TRBD2	TRBV27	-	TRBJ2-1	CASSSGTRDFNEQFF	TGTGCCAGCAGTTCCGGGACTAGGGATTTCAATGAGCAGTTCTTC
TRBD2	TRBV6-1	few	TRBJ2-7	CASSADSGQMSSYEQYF	TGTGCCAGCAGTGCAGATAGCGGGCAGATGAGCTCCTACGAGCAGTACTTC
-	TRBV13	-	TRBJ2-7	CASSFSGYEQYF	TGTGCCAGCAGCTTCTCCGGCTACGAGCAGTACTTC